This passage covers 25 T cell receptor beta chains from one sample sequenced in a study of cytomegalovirus exposure and HLA in healthy donors. PCR used 60 Vbeta primers and 13 Jbeta primers. Clones were read by immunoSEQ multiplex PCR, and TCRdb kept only the in-frame ones, dropping some. The sample has under 250,000 clones. Sequencing used PBMCs. All receptors derive from a girl aged 2-10 years in good health and CMV-seropositive.

Here the CDR3 reads CASSPITGEVGEQYF. CDR3 coding DNA: TGCGCCAGCAGCCCGATAACAGGGGAGGTGGGGGAGCAGTACTTC. The V gene is TRBV5-1, the J gene TRBJ2-7; D is perhaps TRBD1 (7 bases). Trimming pared 4 bases from V and 7 bases from J, leaving 21 bases between. Germline V gene sequence: CDR1 SGHRS, CDR2 YFSETQ. CDR3 size: 15 residues.

The rearrangement links TRBV7-9 to TRBJ2-7; 10 bases fit TRBD1. V trimming: 5 bases; J trimming: 2 bases; junction bases outside the gene matches: 6. Germline lookup yields CDR1 SEHNR and CDR2 FQNEAQ (reference sequence). This CDR3 comprises 15 residues. DNA of the CDR3: TGTGCCAGCAGCAACCGAGGACAGGGGGCCTACGAGCAGTACTTC. Its translation: CASSNRGQGAYEQYF.

This rearrangement joins TRBV7-2 to TRBJ1-2, with D perhaps TRBD1 (6 bases). The germline CDR1 and CDR2 sequences are SGHTA and FQGNSA. This CDR3 is built from 13 residues. Trimming cost V 8 bases and J 5 bases, with 15 bases left between them. The DNA for the CDR3 is TGTGCCAGCGAAACCAGCAGGGGATATGGCTACACCTTC. This codes for CASETSRGYGYTF.

CDR3: CASSDLAGADTQYF. CDR3 DNA: TGTGCCAGCAGTGATTTGGCGGGAGCAGATACGCAGTATTTT. The chain couples TRBV6-1 to TRBJ2-3; 7 bases map to TRBD2. The CDR3 has 14 amino acids. V was pared by 3 bases and J by 4 bases, with 4 bases of the junction left unmatched. CDR1 is MNHNS and CDR2 is SASEGT in the germline V gene.

Here the CDR3 reads CASSSGRGANTGELFF. Here the CDR3 DNA reads TGTGCCAGTAGTTCTGGCAGGGGAGCGAACACCGGGGAGCTGTTTTTT. The J gene is TRBJ2-2, the V gene TRBV19; D is possibly TRBD1 (6 bases). Germline CDR1 reads LNHDA; CDR2 reads SQIVND (reference sequence). The CDR3 runs 16 residues. V was trimmed by 5 bases and J by 0 bases, leaving 13 bases between them. The variable domain in full, completed from reference TRBV19 and TRBJ2-2, reads DGGITQSPKYLFRKEGQNVTLSCEQNLNHDAMYWYRQDPGQGLRLIYYSQIVNDFQKGDIAEGYSVSREKKESFPLTVTSAQKNPTAFYLCASSSGRGANTGELFFGEGSRLTVL.

The V and J genes are TRBV5-3 and TRBJ2-1; D may be TRBD2 (5 bases). TRBV5-3 is flagged as an ORF with uncertain function. This CDR3 contains 14 residues. V lost 4 bases and J lost 10, with 18 bases in between. The CDR3 bases are TGTGCCAGAAGCCCCGTCCTACTAGTTACAGAGCAGTTCTTC. Translation: CARSPVLLVTEQFF.

CDR3 sequence: CASSLLTASYPSSYEQYF. DNA for the CDR3: TGCGCCAGCAGCTTACTGACAGCCAGCTATCCCAGCTCCTACGAGCAGTACTTC. V is TRBV5-1 and J is TRBJ2-7, with a tentative D call TRBD1 (5 bases). V was pared by 2 bases and J by 0 bases, with 21 bases between. The CDR3 sequence is 18 residues long. Germline V CDR1 and CDR2: SGHRS, YFSETQ.

The chain employs TRBV10-2 and TRBJ1-2, with 8 positions matching TRBD1. Germline trimming cut 2 bases from V and 3 bases from J; bases unmatched to any gene: 5. The CDR3 spans 15 residues. Germline CDR1 WSHSY, CDR2 SAAADI. In DNA, the CDR3 is TGCGCCAGCAGTGAGACGACAGGGGTGTACTATGGCTACACCTTC. It codes for CASSETTGVYYGYTF.

V gene TRBV28 combines with J gene TRBJ2-7, with D possibly being TRBD2 (7 bases). The CDR3 loop spans 13 amino acids. In germline, CDR1 is MDHEN, CDR2 SYDVKM. Between the trimmed V and J ends, which lost 7 bases and 3 bases, there was a span of 13 bases. The CDR3 here is CASTVGGRYEQYF. In DNA, the CDR3 is TGTGCCAGCACGGTCGGGGGGCGCTACGAGCAGTACTTC.

Worth noting for this clone: The sample carries other DNA sequences with the same CDR3. The genes are TRBV5-1 and TRBJ2-7; 9 bases are shared with TRBD2. With 0 bases clipped from V and 7 bases from J, the junction kept 5 bases outside the gene matches. The CDR3 length is 14 residues. Germline CDR1 is SGHRS and CDR2 is YFSETQ. The CDR3 DNA sequence: TGCGCCAGCAGCTTGGTAGCGGGAGTAAGGGAGCAGTACTTC. This sequence encodes CASSLVAGVREQYF.

V and J are TRBV19 and TRBJ1-2, with D maybe TRBD1 (6 bases). The CDR3 is made up of 17 amino acids. With 8 bases removed from V and 4 bases from J, the gap between germline ends came to 26 bases. Germline V gene sequence: CDR1 LNHDA, CDR2 SQIVND (reference sequence). The CDR3 spells CASQPRTVPTYAYGYTF. CDR3 sequence (DNA): TGTGCCAGTCAGCCCCGGACAGTTCCCACTTACGCCTATGGCTACACCTTC.

The chain is built from TRBV6-6 and TRBJ2-7; 8 bases fit TRBD1. Unmatched junction bases numbered 12, after V lost 5 bases and J lost 9 bases. CDR3 length: 14 residues. Germline loops: CDR1 MNHNY, CDR2 SVGAGI (reference sequence). Written as DNA, the CDR3 is TGTGCCAGCAGTGCGTCCGGGACAGGTTCAGCGCAGTACTTC. Protein product: CASSASGTGSAQYF.

The V call is TRBV2, the J call TRBJ2-3; D might be TRBD2 (6 bases). Germline CDR1 is SNHLY and CDR2 is FYNNEI. Trimming stripped 6 bases from V and 5 bases from J, with 18 bases between. This CDR3 has 15 amino acids. CDR3 sequence (DNA): TGTGCCAGCAGGACTAGTGGATCAGAGGTAGATACGCAGTATTTT. Protein sequence: CASRTSGSEVDTQYF.

The V call is TRBV2, the J call TRBJ2-2; 13 positions match TRBD2. CDR1 and CDR2 (germline): SNHLY, FYNNEI. There are 16 residues in the CDR3. Trimming at V came to 5 bases and at J to 7 bases, leaving 7 bases not matched to a gene. The DNA for the CDR3 is TGTGCCAGCAGTCCGGGACTAGCGGGGTCAGGCGGGGAGCTGTTTTTT. Translation: CASSPGLAGSGGELFF.

The CDR3 reads CASTQGEGEQFF. CDR3 in DNA: TGCGCCAGCACACAGGGGGAGGGTGAGCAGTTCTTC. V is TRBV4-1 and J is TRBJ2-1, with a weak D call TRBD1 (8 bases). The V and J ends lost 7 bases and 9 bases respectively, with 13 bases between them. Germline-derived CDR1 and CDR2 are MGHRA and YSYEKL. CDR3 size: 12 residues.

The genes are TRBV7-9 and TRBJ1-4, with TRBD1 matching 10 bases. V was pared by 4 bases and J by 8 bases, with 10 bases of the junction left unmatched. CDR1 SEHNR and CDR2 FQNEAQ come from the germline V gene (reference sequence). The length of the CDR3 is 16 residues. The CDR3 DNA reads TGTGCCAGCAGCTACGACAGGGGGCGCATTGAGGAAAAACTGTTTTTT. Its translation is CASSYDRGRIEEKLFF.

The genes are TRBV18 and TRBJ2-3; TRBD2 matches at 8 bases. V trimming: 3 bases; J trimming: 5 bases; junction bases outside the gene matches: 7. CDR1 is KGHSH and CDR2 is LQKENI in the germline V gene. The CDR3 extends over 15 amino acids. The CDR3 DNA reads TGTGCCAGCTCACCTTCAGCGGGAGCACAAGATACGCAGTATTTT. This sequence encodes CASSPSAGAQDTQYF.

CDR3 protein: CASSPRTREGQYF. For the CDR3, the DNA is TGTGCCAGCAGCCCCCGGACGAGAGAGGGTCAGTACTTC. The rearrangement links TRBV9 to TRBJ2-7; D might be TRBD2 (5 bases). With 4 bases removed from V and 10 bases from J, the gap between germline ends came to 18 bases. The CDR3 totals 13 residues. Germline values: CDR1 SGDLS, CDR2 YYNGEE. Supplemented by reference TRBV9 and TRBJ2-7, the full variable domain reads DSGVTQTPKHLITATGQRVTLRCSPRSGDLSVYWYQQSLDQGLQFLIQYYNGEERAKGNILERFSAQQFPDLHSELNLSSLELGDSALYFCASSPRTREGQYFGPGTRLTVT.

The chain links TRBV9 to TRBJ1-2; the match to TRBD1 covers 8 bases. The germline V gene has CDR1 SGDLS and CDR2 YYNGEE. This CDR3 has 11 amino acids. J lost 6 bases, V lost 8 bases, and 3 bases had no gene match. The CDR3 DNA follows: TGTGCCAGTGACAGGGGAAATGGCTACACCTTC. Its protein is CASDRGNGYTF.

J is TRBJ2-7 and V is TRBV6-1, with TRBD1 matching over 9 bases. This CDR3 has 18 amino acids. The trim removed 4 bases at V and 4 bases at J, leaving 17 bases unmatched. Germline V gene sequence: CDR1 MNHNS, CDR2 SASEGT. The CDR3 DNA reads as TGTGCCAGCAGTGGGGGAGGTCGGCCGGGACAGGGCCCATACGAGCAGTACTTC. This codes for CASSGGGRPGQGPYEQYF.

The chain carries TRBV20-1 and TRBJ2-1; D uncertain. The CDR3 sequence is 11 residues long. Germline CDR1 reads DFQATT; CDR2 reads SNEGSKA (reference sequence). V was pared by 8 bases and J by 6 bases, with 11 bases between. Written as DNA, the CDR3 is TGCAGTACCCCCCGACTCAATGAGCAGTTCTTC. Amino acids: CSTPRLNEQFF.

The gene calls are TRBV5-6 and TRBJ2-7; TRBD2 is a possible D gene (5 bases). V was pared by 0 bases and J by 2 bases, with 9 bases between. CDR3 length: 14 residues. Per germline, CDR1 SGHDT and CDR2 YYEEEE. The CDR3 bases are TGTGCCAGCAGCTTGGGCGGACTTGCCTACGAGCAGTACTTC. Its protein product is CASSLGGLAYEQYF.

The rearrangement uses TRBV5-6 and TRBJ1-5, with D possibly being TRBD1 (5 bases). The CDR3 runs to 14 residues. Germline loops: CDR1 SGHDT, CDR2 YYEEEE. Trimming removed 4 bases at V and 2 bases at J, with 10 bases between. The CDR3 region has the DNA TGTGCCAGCAGCGGGGGGGACCGCAATCAGCCCCAGCATTTT. Protein sequence: CASSGGDRNQPQHF.

The J gene is TRBJ2-5, the V gene TRBV7-3; TRBD2 aligns across 9 bases. Losses at the gene ends were 5 bases for V and 3 bases for J; bases not matched to a gene: 1. Per the germline V gene, CDR1 is SGHTA and CDR2 is FQGTGA. The CDR3 length is 13 residues. CDR3 in DNA: TGTGCCAGCAGCCTAGCGGGGAAAGAGACCCAGTACTTC. This sequence encodes CASSLAGKETQYF.

V is TRBV11-2 and J is TRBJ1-1; 8 bases are shared with TRBD1. Germline values: CDR1 SGHAT, CDR2 FQNNGV. V lost 4 bases and J lost 4; bases outside the gene matches: 5. This CDR3 comprises 14 residues. Here the CDR3 reads CASSSGQGGTEAFF. CDR3 sequence (DNA): TGTGCCAGCAGCTCCGGACAGGGTGGCACTGAAGCTTTCTTT.